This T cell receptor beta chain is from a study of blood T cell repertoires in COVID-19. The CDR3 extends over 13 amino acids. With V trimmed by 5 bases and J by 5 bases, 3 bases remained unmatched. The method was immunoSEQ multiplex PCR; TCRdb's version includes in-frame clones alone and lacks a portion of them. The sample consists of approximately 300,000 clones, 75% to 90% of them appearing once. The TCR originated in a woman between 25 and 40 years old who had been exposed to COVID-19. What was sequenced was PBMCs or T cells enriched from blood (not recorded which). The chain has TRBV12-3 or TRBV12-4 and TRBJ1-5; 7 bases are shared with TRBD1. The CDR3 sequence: CASSGQEDQPQHF. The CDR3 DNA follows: TGTGCCAGCAGTGGACAGGAGGATCAGCCCCAGCATTTT.